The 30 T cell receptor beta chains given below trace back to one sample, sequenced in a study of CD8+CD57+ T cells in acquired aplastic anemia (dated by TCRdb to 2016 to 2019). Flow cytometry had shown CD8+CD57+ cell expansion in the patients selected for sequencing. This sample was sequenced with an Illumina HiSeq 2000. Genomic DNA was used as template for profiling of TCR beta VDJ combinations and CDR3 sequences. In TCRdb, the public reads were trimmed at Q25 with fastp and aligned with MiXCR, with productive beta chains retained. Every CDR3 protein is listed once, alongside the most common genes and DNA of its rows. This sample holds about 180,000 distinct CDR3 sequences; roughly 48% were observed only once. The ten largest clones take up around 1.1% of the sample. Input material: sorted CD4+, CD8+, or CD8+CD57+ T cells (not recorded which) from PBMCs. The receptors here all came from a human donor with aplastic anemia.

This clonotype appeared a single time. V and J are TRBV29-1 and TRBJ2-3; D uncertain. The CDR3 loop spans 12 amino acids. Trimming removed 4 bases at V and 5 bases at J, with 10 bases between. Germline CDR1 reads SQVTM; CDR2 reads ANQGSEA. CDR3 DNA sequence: TGCAGCGTTGCAGGACGGCTAGATACGCAGTATTTT. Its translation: CSVAGRLDTQYF.

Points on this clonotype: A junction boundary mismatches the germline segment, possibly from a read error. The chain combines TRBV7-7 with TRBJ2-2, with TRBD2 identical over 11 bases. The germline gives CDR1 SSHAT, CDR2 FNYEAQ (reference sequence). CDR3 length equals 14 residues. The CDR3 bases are TGTGCTAGCAGCTTACTAGCGGGGGCCGGGGAGCTGTTTTTT. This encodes CASSLLAGAGELFF.

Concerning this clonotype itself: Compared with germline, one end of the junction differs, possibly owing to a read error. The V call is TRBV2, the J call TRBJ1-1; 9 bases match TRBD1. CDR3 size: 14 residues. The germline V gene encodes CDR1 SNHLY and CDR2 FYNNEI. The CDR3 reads CASRGGTGNTEASF. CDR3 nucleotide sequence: TGTGCCAGCAGGGGGGGGACAGGGAACACTGAAGCTTCCTTT. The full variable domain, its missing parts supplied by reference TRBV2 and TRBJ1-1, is EPEVTQTPSHQVTQMGQEVILRCVPISNHLYFYWYRQILGQKVEFLVSFYNNEISEKSEIFDDQFSVERPDGSNFTLKIRSTKLEDSAMYFCASRGGTGNTEASFGQGTRLTVV.

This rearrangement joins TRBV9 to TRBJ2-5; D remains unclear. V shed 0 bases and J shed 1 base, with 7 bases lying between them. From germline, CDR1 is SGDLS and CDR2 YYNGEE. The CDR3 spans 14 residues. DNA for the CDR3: TGTGCCAGCAGCGTAGATCCCAGCCAAGAGACCCAGTACTTC. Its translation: CASSVDPSQETQYF.

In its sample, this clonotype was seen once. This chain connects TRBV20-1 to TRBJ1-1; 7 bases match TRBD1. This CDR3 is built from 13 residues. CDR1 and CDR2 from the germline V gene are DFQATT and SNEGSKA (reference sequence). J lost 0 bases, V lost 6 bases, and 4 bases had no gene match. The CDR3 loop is CSATQGLNTEAFF. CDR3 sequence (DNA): TGCAGTGCGACACAGGGGTTGAACACTGAAGCTTTCTTT.

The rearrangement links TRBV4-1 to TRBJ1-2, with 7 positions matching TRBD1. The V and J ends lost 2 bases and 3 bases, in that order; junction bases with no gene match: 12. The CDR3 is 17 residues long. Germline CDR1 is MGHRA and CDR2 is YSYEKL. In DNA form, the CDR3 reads TGCGCCAGCAGCCAAAAGTATGTCTCCGGGACAGACTATGGCTACACCTTC. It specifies CASSQKYVSGTDYGYTF.

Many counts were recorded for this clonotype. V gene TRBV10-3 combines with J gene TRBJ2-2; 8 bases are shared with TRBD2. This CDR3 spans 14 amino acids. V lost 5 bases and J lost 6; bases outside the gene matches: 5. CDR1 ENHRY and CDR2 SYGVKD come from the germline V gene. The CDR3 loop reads CAISRTGGAGELFF. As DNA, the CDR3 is TGTGCCATCAGTCGAACGGGGGGGGCCGGGGAGCTGTTTTTT.

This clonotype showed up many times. Written as DNA, the CDR3 is TGCAGTGCTAACCCCGTCGGGGGAAACACCGGGGAGCTGTTTTTT. As protein: CSANPVGGNTGELFF. V is TRBV20-1 and J is TRBJ2-2; D is possibly TRBD2 (6 bases). V shed 4 bases and J shed 2 bases, with 14 bases lying between them. The germline gives CDR1 DFQATT, CDR2 SNEGSKA (reference sequence). The CDR3 loop spans 15 amino acids.

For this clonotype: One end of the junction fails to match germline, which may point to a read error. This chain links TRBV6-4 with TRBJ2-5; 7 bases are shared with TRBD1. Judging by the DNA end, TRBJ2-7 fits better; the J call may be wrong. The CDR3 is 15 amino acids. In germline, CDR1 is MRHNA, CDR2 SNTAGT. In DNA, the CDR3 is TGTGCCAGCAGTTACTCAGGGGACAGCTCCTACGAGCAGTACTTC. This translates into CASSYSGDSSYEQYF.

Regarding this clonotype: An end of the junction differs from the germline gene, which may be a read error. CDR3 coding DNA: TGTGCCATCACACAGGGGGAAGGCGGGGAGCTAGTTTTT. Translated, it gives CAITQGEGGELVF. The rearrangement uses TRBV10-3 and TRBJ2-2; the match to TRBD1 covers 8 bases. Germline CDR1 is ENHRY and CDR2 is SYGVKD. CDR3 length: 13 residues.

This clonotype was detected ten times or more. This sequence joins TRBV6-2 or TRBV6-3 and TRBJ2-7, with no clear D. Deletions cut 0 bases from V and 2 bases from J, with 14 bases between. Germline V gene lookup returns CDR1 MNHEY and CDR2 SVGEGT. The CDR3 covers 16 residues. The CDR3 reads CASSYSSTGVTYEQYF. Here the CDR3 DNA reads TGTGCCAGCAGTTACTCGTCGACTGGGGTCACCTACGAGCAGTACTTC.

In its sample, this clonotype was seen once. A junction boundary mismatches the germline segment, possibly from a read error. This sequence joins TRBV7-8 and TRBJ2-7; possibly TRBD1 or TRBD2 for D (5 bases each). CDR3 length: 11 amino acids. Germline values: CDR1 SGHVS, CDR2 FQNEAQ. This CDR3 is CAVRMGVEQDF. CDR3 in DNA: TGTGCCGTTCGTATGGGGGTCGAGCAGGACTTC. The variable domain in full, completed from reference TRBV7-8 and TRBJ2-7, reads GAGVSQSPRYKVAKRGQDVALRCDPISGHVSLFWYQQALGQGPEFLTYFQNEAQLDKSGLPSDRFFAERPEGSVSTLKIQRTQQEDSAVYLCAVRMGVEQDFGPGTRLTVT.

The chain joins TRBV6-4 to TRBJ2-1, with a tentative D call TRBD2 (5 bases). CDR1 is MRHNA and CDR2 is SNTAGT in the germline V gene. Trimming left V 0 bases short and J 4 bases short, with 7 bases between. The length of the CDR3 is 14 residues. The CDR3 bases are TGTGCCAGCAGTGACTCCGGGGATTACAATGAGCAGTTCTTC. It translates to CASSDSGDYNEQFF.

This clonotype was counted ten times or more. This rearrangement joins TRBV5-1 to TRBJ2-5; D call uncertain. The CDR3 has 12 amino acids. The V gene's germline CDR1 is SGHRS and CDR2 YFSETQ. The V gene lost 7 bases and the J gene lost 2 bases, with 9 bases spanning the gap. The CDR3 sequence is CASAKEQETQYF. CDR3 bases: TGCGCCAGCGCCAAAGAACAAGAGACCCAGTACTTC.

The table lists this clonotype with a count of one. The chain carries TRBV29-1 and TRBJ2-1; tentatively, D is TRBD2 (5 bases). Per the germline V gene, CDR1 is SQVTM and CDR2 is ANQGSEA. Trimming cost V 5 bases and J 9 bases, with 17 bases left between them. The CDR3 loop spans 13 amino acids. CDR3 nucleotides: TGCAGCGTTCGTCCGAGAGGAGAGGGTGAGCAGTTCTTC. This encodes CSVRPRGEGEQFF.

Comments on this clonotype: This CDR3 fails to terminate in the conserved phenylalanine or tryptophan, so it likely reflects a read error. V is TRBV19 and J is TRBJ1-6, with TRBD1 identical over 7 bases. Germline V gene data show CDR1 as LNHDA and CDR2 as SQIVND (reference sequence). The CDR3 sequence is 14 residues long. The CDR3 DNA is TGTGCTAGTAGTAGGGTCAGGGGGGATTCACCCCTCCACTCT. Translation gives CASSRVRGDSPLHS.

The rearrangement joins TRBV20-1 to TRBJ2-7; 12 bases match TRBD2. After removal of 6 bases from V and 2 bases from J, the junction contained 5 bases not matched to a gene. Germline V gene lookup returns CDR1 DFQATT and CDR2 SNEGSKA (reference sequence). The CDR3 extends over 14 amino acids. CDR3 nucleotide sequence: TGCAGTGCCAGTCCTAGCGGGAGGGCCTACGAGCAGTACTTC. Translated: CSASPSGRAYEQYF.

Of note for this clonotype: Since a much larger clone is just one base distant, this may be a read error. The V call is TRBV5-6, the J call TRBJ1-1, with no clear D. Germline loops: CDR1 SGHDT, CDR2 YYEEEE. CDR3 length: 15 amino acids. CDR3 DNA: TGTGCCAGCAGCTTGCTAGGGCAGCTGAACGCTGAAGCTTTCTTT. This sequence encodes CASSLLGQLNAEAFF.

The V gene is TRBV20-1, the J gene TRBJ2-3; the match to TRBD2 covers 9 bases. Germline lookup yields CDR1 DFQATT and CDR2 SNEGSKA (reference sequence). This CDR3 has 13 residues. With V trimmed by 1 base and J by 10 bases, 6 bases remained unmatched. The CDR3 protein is CSARVPREGAQYF. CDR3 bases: TGCAGTGCTAGAGTTCCGCGGGAGGGTGCGCAGTATTTT.

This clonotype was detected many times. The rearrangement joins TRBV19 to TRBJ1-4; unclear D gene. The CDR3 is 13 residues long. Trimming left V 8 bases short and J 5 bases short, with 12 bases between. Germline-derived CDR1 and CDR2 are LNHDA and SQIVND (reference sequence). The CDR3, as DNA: TGTGCCAGTCCCCCAAGACACAATGAAAAACTGTTTTTT. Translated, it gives CASPPRHNEKLFF. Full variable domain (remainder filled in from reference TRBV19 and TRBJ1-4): DGGITQSPKYLFRKEGQNVTLSCEQNLNHDAMYWYRQDPGQGLRLIYYSQIVNDFQKGDIAEGYSVSREKKESFPLTVTSAQKNPTAFYLCASPPRHNEKLFFGSGTQLSVL.

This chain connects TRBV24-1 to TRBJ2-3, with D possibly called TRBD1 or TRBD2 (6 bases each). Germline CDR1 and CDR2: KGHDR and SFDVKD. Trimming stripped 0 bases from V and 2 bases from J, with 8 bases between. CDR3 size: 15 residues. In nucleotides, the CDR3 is TGTGCCACCAGTGATTTGCGGGGGCCCACAGATACGCAGTATTTT. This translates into CATSDLRGPTDTQYF.

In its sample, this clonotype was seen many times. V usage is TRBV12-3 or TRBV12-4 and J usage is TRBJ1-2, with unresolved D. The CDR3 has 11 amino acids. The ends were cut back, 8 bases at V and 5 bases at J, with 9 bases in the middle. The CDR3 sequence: CASSMEYGYTF. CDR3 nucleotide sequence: TGTGCCAGCTCAATGGAGTATGGCTACACCTTC.

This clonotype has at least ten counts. Here the CDR3 reads CASSGGLGDQETQYF. The CDR3 nucleotides are TGCGCCAGCAGCGGGGGTCTAGGGGACCAAGAGACCCAGTACTTC. This chain links TRBV5-1 with TRBJ2-5; D is perhaps TRBD1 or TRBD2 (5 bases each). Per the germline V gene, CDR1 is SGHRS and CDR2 is YFSETQ. Trimming removed 4 bases from V and 0 bases from J, with 13 bases in between. The CDR3 loop spans 15 amino acids.

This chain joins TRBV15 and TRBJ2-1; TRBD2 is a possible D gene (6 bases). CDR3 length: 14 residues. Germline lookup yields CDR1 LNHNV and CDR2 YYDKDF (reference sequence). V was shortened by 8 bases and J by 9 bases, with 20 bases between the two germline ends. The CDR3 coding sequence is TGTGCCACCGCACGGAGGGAAAACGGGGGTGAGCAGTTCTTC. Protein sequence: CATARRENGGEQFF.

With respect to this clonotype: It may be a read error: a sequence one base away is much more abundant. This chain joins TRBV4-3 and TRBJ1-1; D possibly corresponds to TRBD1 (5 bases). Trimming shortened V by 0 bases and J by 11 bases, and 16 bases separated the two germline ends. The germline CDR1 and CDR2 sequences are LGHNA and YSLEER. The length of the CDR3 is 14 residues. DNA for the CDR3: TGCGCCAGCAGCCAAGATTGGGCGACAGTGTTGGCTTTCTTT. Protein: CASSQDWATVLAFF.

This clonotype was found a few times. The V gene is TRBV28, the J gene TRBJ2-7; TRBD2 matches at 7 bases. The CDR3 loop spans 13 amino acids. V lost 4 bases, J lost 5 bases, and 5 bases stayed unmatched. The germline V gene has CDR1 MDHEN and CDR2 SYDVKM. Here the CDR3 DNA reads TGTGCCAGCAGTTCGCTAGGGAGGGACGAGCAGTACTTC. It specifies CASSSLGRDEQYF.

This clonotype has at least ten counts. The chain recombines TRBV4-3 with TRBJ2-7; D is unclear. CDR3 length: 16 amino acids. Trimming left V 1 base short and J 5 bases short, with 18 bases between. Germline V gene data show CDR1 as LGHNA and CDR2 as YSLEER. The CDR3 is CASSQALAPPANEQYF. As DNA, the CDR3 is TGCGCCAGCAGCCAAGCGCTGGCTCCCCCGGCCAACGAGCAGTACTTC.

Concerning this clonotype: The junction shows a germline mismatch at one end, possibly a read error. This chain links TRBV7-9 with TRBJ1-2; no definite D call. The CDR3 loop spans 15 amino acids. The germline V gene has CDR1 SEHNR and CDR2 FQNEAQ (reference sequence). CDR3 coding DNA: TGTGTCAGCAGCCCGAGTGAGGGATTAGGCTCTGGCTACACCTTC. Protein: CVSSPSEGLGSGYTF.

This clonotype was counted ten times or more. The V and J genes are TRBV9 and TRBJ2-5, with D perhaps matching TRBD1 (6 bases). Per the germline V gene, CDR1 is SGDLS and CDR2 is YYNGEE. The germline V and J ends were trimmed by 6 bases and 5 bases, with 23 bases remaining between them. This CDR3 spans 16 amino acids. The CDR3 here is CASKGGSGAQGETQYF. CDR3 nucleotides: TGTGCCAGCAAAGGCGGAAGTGGGGCCCAGGGGGAGACCCAGTACTTC.

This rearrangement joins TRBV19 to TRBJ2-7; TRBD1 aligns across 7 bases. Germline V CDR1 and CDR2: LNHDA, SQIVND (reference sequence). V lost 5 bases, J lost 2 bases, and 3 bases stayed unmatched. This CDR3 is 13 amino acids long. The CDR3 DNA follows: TGTGCCAGTAGTGCTCAGGGGGCCTACGAGCAGTACTTC. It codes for CASSAQGAYEQYF.